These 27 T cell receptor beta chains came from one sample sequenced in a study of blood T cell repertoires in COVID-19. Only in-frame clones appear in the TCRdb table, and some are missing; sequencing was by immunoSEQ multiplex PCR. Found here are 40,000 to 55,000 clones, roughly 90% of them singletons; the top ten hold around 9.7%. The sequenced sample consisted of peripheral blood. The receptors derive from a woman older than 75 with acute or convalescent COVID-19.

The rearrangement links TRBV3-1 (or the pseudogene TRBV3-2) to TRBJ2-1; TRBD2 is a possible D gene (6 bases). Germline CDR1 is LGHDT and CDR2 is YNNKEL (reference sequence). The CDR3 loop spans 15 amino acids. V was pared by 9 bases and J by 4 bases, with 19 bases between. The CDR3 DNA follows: TGTGCCAGAACCGGGACTCCCCAGAATTACAATGAGCAGTTCTTC. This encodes CARTGTPQNYNEQFF.

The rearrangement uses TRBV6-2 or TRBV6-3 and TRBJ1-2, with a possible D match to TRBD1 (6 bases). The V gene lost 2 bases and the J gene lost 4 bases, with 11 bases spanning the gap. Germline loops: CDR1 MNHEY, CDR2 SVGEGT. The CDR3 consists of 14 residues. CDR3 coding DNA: TGTGCCAGCAGTTACGACAGGAGCGTCTATGGCTACACCTTC. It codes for CASSYDRSVYGYTF.

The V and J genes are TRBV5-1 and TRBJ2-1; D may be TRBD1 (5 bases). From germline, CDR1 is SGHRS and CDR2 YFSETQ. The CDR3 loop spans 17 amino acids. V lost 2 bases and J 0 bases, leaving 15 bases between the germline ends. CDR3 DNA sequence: TGCGCCAGCAGCTTACTGACAGAAGCCTTCTCCTACAATGAGCAGTTCTTC. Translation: CASSLLTEAFSYNEQFF. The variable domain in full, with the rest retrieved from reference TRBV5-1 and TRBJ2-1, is KAGVTQTPRYLIKTRGQQVTLSCSPISGHRSVSWYQQTPGQGLQFLFEYFSETQRNKGNFPGRFSGRQFSNSRSEMNVSTLELGDSALYLCASSLLTEAFSYNEQFFGPGTRLTVL.

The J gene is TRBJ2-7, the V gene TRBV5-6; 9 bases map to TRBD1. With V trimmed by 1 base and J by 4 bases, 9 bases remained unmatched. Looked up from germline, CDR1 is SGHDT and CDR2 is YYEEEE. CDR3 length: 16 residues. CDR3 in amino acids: CASSLLGQGLGYEQYF. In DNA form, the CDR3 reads TGTGCCAGCAGCTTGCTCGGACAGGGGCTTGGTTACGAGCAGTACTTC.

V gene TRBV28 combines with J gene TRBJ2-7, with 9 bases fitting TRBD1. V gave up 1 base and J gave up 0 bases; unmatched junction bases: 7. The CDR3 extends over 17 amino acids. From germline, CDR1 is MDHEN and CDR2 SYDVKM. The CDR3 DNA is TGTGCCAGCAGTTTATTCACCGGGACAGGGAGCTCCTACGAGCAGTACTTC. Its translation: CASSLFTGTGSSYEQYF.

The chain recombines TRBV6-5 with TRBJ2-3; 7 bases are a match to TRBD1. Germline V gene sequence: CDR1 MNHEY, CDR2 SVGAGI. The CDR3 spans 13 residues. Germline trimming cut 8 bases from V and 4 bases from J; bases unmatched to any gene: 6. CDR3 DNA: TGTGCCAGCCGGGACAGCGACTCAGATACGCAGTATTTT. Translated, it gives CASRDSDSDTQYF.

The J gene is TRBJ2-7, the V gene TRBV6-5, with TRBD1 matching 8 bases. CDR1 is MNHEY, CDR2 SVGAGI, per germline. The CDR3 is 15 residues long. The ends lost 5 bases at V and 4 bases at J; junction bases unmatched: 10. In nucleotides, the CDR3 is TGTGCCAGCAGTCCCTCCCGACAGGGGAGGTACGAGCAGTACTTC. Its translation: CASSPSRQGRYEQYF.

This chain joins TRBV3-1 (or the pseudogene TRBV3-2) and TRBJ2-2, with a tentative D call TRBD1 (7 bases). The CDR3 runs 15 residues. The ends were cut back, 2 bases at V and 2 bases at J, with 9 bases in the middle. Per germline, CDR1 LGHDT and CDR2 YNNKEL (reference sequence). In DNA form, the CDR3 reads TGTGCCAGCAGCCAACAGGGGGGTAACACCGGGGAGCTGTTTTTT. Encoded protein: CASSQQGGNTGELFF.

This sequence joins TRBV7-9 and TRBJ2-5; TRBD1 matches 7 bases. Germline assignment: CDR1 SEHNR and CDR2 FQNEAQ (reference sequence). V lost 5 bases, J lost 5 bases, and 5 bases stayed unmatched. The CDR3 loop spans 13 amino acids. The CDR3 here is CASSPRGPETQYF. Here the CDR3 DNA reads TGTGCCAGCAGCCCTAGGGGGCCGGAGACCCAGTACTTC.

The CDR3 protein is CASSFTGQSFNEQFF. The CDR3 DNA is TGCGCCAGCAGCTTTACGGGACAAAGCTTCAATGAGCAGTTCTTC. V gene TRBV5-1 combines with J gene TRBJ2-1; possible D gene TRBD1, 6 bases. The CDR3 has 15 amino acids. Per the germline V gene, CDR1 is SGHRS and CDR2 is YFSETQ. V was trimmed by 2 bases and J by 6 bases, leaving 15 bases between them.

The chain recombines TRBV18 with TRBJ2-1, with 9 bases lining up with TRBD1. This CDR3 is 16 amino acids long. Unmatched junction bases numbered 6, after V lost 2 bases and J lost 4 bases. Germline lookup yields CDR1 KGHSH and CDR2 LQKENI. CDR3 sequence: CASSPTTGGFYNEQFF. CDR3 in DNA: TGTGCCAGCTCACCAACGACAGGGGGATTTTACAATGAGCAGTTCTTC.

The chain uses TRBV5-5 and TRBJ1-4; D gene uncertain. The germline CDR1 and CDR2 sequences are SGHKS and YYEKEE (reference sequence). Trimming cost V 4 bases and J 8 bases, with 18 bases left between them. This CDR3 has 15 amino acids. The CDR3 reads CASSPNPVRGEKLFF. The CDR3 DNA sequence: TGTGCCAGCAGCCCGAATCCTGTGCGAGGAGAAAAACTGTTTTTT.

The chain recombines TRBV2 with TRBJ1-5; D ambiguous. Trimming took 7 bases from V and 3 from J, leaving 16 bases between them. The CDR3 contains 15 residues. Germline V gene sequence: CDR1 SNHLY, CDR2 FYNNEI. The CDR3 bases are TGTGCCAGCAAAAGTGGGAGCCTAACCAATCAGCCCCAGCATTTT. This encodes CASKSGSLTNQPQHF.

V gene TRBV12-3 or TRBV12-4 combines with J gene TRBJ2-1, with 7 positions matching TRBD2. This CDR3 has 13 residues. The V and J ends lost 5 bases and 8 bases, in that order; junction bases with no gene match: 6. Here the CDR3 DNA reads TGTGCCAGCAGTACGACGGGACTATATGAGCAGTTCTTC. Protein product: CASSTTGLYEQFF.

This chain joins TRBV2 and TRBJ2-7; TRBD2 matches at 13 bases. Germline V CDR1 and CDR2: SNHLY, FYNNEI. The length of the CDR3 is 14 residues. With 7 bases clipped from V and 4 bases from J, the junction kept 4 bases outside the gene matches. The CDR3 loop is CASMGLAGRYEQYF. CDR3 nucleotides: TGTGCCAGCATGGGACTAGCGGGACGTTACGAGCAGTACTTC.

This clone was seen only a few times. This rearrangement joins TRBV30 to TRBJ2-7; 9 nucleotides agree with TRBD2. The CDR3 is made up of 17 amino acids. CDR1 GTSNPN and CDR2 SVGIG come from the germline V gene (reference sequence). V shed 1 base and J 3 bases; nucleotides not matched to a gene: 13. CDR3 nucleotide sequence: TGTGCCTGGAGTGGTCATGGCGGGAGGGCCACTAGCTACGAGCAGTACTTC. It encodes CAWSGHGGRATSYEQYF. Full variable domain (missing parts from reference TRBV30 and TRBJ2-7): SQTIHQWPATLVQPVGSPLSLECTVEGTSNPNLYWYRQAAGRGLQLLFYSVGIGQISSEVPQNLSASRPQDRQFILSSKKLLLSDSGFYLCAWSGHGGRATSYEQYFGPGTRLTVT.

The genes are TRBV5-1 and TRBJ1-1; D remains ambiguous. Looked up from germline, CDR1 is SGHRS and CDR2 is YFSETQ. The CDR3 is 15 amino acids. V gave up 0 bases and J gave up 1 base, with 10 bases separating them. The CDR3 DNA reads TGCGCCAGCAGCTTGGCCGCGGTCCAGAACACTGAAGCTTTCTTT. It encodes CASSLAAVQNTEAFF.

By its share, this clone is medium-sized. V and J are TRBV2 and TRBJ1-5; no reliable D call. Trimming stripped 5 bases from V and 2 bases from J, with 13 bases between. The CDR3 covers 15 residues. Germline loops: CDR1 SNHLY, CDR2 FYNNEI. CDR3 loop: CASSFMEVGNQPQHF. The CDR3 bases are TGTGCCAGCAGTTTCATGGAGGTGGGCAATCAGCCCCAGCATTTT.

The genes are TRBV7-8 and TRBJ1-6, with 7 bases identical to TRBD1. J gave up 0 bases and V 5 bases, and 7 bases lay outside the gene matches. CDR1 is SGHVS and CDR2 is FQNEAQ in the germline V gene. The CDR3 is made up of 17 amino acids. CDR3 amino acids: CASSPRTGGSYNSPLHF. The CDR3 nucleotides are TGTGCCAGCAGCCCCCGGACAGGCGGCTCCTATAATTCACCCCTCCACTTT.

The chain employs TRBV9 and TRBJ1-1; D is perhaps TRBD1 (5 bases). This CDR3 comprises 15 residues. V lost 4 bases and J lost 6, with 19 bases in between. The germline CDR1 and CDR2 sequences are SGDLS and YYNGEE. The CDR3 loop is CASSLDGGTRAEAFF. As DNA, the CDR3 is TGTGCCAGCAGCTTAGACGGGGGGACGAGGGCTGAAGCTTTCTTT. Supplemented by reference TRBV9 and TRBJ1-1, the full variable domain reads DSGVTQTPKHLITATGQRVTLRCSPRSGDLSVYWYQQSLDQGLQFLIQYYNGEERAKGNILERFSAQQFPDLHSELNLSSLELGDSALYFCASSLDGGTRAEAFFGQGTRLTVV.

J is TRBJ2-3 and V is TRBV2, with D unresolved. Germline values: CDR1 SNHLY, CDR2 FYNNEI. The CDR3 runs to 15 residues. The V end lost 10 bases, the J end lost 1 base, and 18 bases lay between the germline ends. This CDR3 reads CATRLGPTGTDTQYF. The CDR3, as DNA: TGTGCCACCAGACTTGGGCCAACTGGCACAGATACGCAGTATTTT.

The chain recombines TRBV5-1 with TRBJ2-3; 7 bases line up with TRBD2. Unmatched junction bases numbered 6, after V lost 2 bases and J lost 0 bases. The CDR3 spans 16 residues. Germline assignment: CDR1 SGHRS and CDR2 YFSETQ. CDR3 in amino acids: CASSFPLAESTDTQYF. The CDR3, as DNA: TGCGCCAGCAGCTTCCCCCTAGCGGAAAGCACAGATACGCAGTATTTT.

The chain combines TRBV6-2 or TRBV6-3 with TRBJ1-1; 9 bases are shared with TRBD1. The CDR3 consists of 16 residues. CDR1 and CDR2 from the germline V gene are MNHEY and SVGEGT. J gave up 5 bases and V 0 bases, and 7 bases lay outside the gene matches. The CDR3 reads CASSYSWSTGGTEAFF. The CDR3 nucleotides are TGTGCCAGCAGTTACTCGTGGTCGACAGGGGGAACTGAAGCTTTCTTT.

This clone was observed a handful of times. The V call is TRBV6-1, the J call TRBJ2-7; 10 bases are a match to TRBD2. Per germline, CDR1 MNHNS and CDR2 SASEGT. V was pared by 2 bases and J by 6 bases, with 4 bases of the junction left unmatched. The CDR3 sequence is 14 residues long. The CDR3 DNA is TGTGCCAGCAGTGAAAGCGGGAGGGCTTTCGAGCAGTACTTC. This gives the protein CASSESGRAFEQYF.

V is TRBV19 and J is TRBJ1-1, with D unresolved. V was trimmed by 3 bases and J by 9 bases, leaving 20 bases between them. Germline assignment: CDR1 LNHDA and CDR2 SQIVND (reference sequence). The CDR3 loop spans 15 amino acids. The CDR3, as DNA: TGTGCCAGTAGTATTTTTAGGGCCCGGGAAGTGAAAGCTTTCTTT. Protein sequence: CASSIFRAREVKAFF. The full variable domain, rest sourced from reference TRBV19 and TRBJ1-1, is DGGITQSPKYLFRKEGQNVTLSCEQNLNHDAMYWYRQDPGQGLRLIYYSQIVNDFQKGDIAEGYSVSREKKESFPLTVTSAQKNPTAFYLCASSIFRAREVKAFFGQGTRLTVV.

The CDR3 DNA sequence: TGCGCCAGCAGCCAAGAATTGGGACAGTACAATGAGCAGTTCTTC. It encodes CASSQELGQYNEQFF. This chain links TRBV4-1 with TRBJ2-1; 7 nucleotides line up with TRBD1. V gave up 0 bases and J gave up 4 bases; unmatched junction bases: 3. Germline V gene lookup returns CDR1 MGHRA and CDR2 YSYEKL. The CDR3 runs 15 residues.

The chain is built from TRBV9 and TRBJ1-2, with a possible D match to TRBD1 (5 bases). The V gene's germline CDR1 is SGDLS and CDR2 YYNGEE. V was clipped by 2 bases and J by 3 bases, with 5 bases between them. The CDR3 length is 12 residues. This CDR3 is CASSVTDYGYTF. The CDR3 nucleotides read TGTGCCAGCAGCGTGACAGACTATGGCTACACCTTC.